The next 12 T cell receptor beta chains were all read from a single sample in a study of control samples from healthy donors and cancer patients. TCRdb's table, derived via immunoSEQ multiplex PCR, lists solely in-frame clones and lacks some. Of about 120,000 clones in the sample, about 93% were seen once. The sample was blood. All receptors come from a young man in good health.

The chain recombines TRBV29-1 with TRBJ2-7; tentative D call: TRBD2 (5 bases). Germline CDR1 is SQVTM and CDR2 is ANQGSEA. V gave up 3 bases and J gave up 1 base, with 10 bases separating them. The CDR3 runs to 13 residues. CDR3 protein: CSVDGEGSYEQYF. CDR3 DNA: TGCAGCGTTGACGGGGAAGGGTCCTACGAGCAGTACTTC.

This clone was observed a handful of times. The chain carries TRBV19 and TRBJ1-6; 10 bases fit TRBD1. The CDR3 has 16 residues. Per germline, CDR1 LNHDA and CDR2 SQIVND (reference sequence). Trimming took 6 bases from V and 5 from J; bases not matched to a gene: 7. The CDR3 protein is CASRRKGTGDNSPLHF. The CDR3 DNA sequence: TGTGCCAGTAGGAGAAAGGGGACAGGGGATAATTCACCCCTCCACTTT. Variable domain in full (rest from reference TRBV19 and TRBJ1-6): DGGITQSPKYLFRKEGQNVTLSCEQNLNHDAMYWYRQDPGQGLRLIYYSQIVNDFQKGDIAEGYSVSREKKESFPLTVTSAQKNPTAFYLCASRRKGTGDNSPLHFGNGTRLTVT.

The chain joins TRBV5-1 to TRBJ1-1; D gene ambiguous. Trimming removed 0 bases at V and 7 bases at J, with 16 bases between. This CDR3 contains 15 residues. CDR1 is SGHRS and CDR2 is YFSETQ in the germline V gene. The CDR3 DNA reads TGCGCCAGCAGCTTGGTCGCTGTGTGGGTTGATGAAGCTTTCTTT. Translating gives CASSLVAVWVDEAFF.

The V and J genes are TRBV2 and TRBJ1-1, with D tentatively TRBD1 (6 bases). V was trimmed by 6 bases and J by 1 base, leaving 12 bases between them. CDR3 size: 14 residues. Looked up from germline, CDR1 is SNHLY and CDR2 is FYNNEI. The CDR3 is CASSIVQGNTEAFF. The DNA of the CDR3 is TGTGCCAGCAGCATCGTACAGGGGAACACTGAAGCTTTCTTT.

The CDR3 DNA sequence: TGTGCCAGCAGGCGGGGGGGCTACACCTTC. Amino acids: CASRRGGYTF. This sequence joins TRBV9 and TRBJ1-2; D is possibly TRBD1 (5 bases). Germline CDR1 reads SGDLS; CDR2 reads YYNGEE. Trimming cost V 5 bases and J 8 bases, with 7 bases left between them. The CDR3 is 10 amino acids.

J is TRBJ2-3 and V is TRBV7-9; TRBD2 matches at 7 bases. V lost 5 bases to trimming and J lost 2 bases; unmatched junction nucleotides: 10. The germline gives CDR1 SEHNR, CDR2 FQNEAQ (reference sequence). This CDR3 is built from 16 residues. CDR3 loop: CASSAGGAGLTDTQYF. DNA of the CDR3: TGTGCCAGCAGCGCCGGAGGAGCGGGGCTCACAGATACGCAGTATTTT. Using reference TRBV7-9 and TRBJ2-3 for the parts outside the CDR3, the full variable domain is DTGVSQNPRHKITKRGQNVTFRCDPISEHNRLYWYRQTLGQGPEFLTYFQNEAQLEKSRLLSDRFSAERPKGSFSTLEIQRTEQGDSAMYLCASSAGGAGLTDTQYFGPGTRLTVL.

The chain is built from TRBV7-2 and TRBJ1-2; 7 bases fit TRBD1. Germline CDR1 and CDR2: SGHTA and FQGNSA. The CDR3 sequence is 15 residues long. V dropped 5 bases and J dropped 3; count of bases not matched to a gene: 9. The CDR3 loop reads CASSPPGGTHYGYTF. The CDR3 DNA is TGTGCCAGCAGCCCACCAGGGGGGACCCACTATGGCTACACCTTC.

This chain connects TRBV19 to TRBJ1-2; D is uncertain. CDR1 is LNHDA and CDR2 is SQIVND in the germline V gene (reference sequence). Trimming cost V 10 bases and J 0 bases, with 12 bases left between them. This CDR3 is built from 13 residues. In DNA, the CDR3 is TGTGCCACTCGGGAGGTCACTAACTATGGCTACACCTTC. As protein: CATREVTNYGYTF.

The genes are TRBV7-2 and TRBJ1-3; D gene unclear. The CDR3 loop spans 13 amino acids. With 2 bases removed from V and 11 bases from J, the gap between germline ends came to 13 bases. CDR1 and CDR2 from the germline V gene are SGHTA and FQGNSA. CDR3 loop: CASSLTSVGAIYF. Written as DNA, the CDR3 is TGTGCCAGCAGCTTAACCAGTGTGGGCGCCATATATTTT.

The chain has TRBV30 and TRBJ2-7, with D perhaps TRBD1 or TRBD2 (5 bases each). In germline, CDR1 is GTSNPN, CDR2 SVGIG (reference sequence). V lost 4 bases and J lost 5, with 18 bases in between. The CDR3 covers 14 residues. CDR3 sequence reads: CAWILWGSSHEQYV. The CDR3 DNA sequence: TGTGCCTGGATCCTATGGGGGTCGAGTCACGAGCAGTACGTC.

The rearrangement uses TRBV27 and TRBJ2-7; D possibly matches TRBD1 or TRBD2 (5 bases each). The CDR3 totals 16 residues. V shed 3 bases and J shed 3 bases, with 18 bases lying between them. In germline, CDR1 is MNHEY, CDR2 SMNVEV (reference sequence). The DNA for the CDR3 is TGTGCCAGCAGTTTTTCGACGGGACCAATTATCTACGAGCAGTACTTC. Translated: CASSFSTGPIIYEQYF.

The J gene is TRBJ2-3, the V gene TRBV11-1; D is unresolved. This CDR3 region has 13 residues. Trimming stripped 0 bases from V and 4 bases from J, with 5 bases between. Looked up from germline, CDR1 is SGHAT and CDR2 is FQDESV (reference sequence). DNA of the CDR3: TGTGCCAGCAGCTTAGCTGAAGCAGATACGCAGTATTTT. Translating it yields CASSLAEADTQYF. Full variable domain (outside the CDR3, taken from reference TRBV11-1 and TRBJ2-3): EAEVAQSPRYKITEKSQAVAFWCDPISGHATLYWYRQILGQGPELLVQFQDESVVDDSQLPKDRFSAERLKGVDSTLKIQPAELGDSAMYLCASSLAEADTQYFGPGTRLTVL.